The next 27 T cell receptor beta chains were all read from a single sample in a study of cytomegalovirus exposure and HLA in healthy donors. Method: immunoSEQ multiplex PCR; TCRdb's copy keeps in-frame clones and lacks some. The sample shows fewer than 350,000 clones, roughly 88% of them seen only once. The sequenced sample consisted of PBMCs. The source of these receptors is a woman aged 18-30 years in good health and CMV-seronegative.

The chain is built from TRBV15 and TRBJ2-7, with TRBD2 identical over 13 bases. This CDR3 comprises 17 residues. The germline V gene has CDR1 LNHNV and CDR2 YYDKDF (reference sequence). The V gene end was trimmed by 1 base and the J gene end by 4 bases; junction bases not matched to a gene: 7. This CDR3 reads CATSRGTGLAGSYEQYF. The CDR3 nucleotides read TGTGCCACCAGCAGAGGGACGGGACTAGCGGGGTCTTACGAGCAGTACTTC.

The genes are TRBV7-8 and TRBJ2-5; tentatively, D is TRBD2 (6 bases). Trimming pared 1 base from V and 5 bases from J, leaving 8 bases between. Germline lookup yields CDR1 SGHVS and CDR2 FQNEAQ. This CDR3 region has 13 residues. The CDR3 DNA sequence: TGTGCCAGCAGCTTAGGAGGGAGGGAGACCCAGTACTTC. Translation: CASSLGGRETQYF.

The chain joins TRBV2 to TRBJ1-5, with 7 bases matching TRBD1. CDR1 and CDR2 from the germline V gene are SNHLY and FYNNEI. The trim removed 6 bases at V and 2 bases at J, leaving 4 bases unmatched. This CDR3 has 14 residues. CDR3 coding DNA: TGTGCCAGCAGAGGAGACAGGGGCAATCAGCCCCAGCATTTT. Translating gives CASRGDRGNQPQHF.

This chain joins TRBV15 and TRBJ2-2, with D perhaps TRBD2 (5 bases). This CDR3 contains 16 residues. Germline assignment: CDR1 LNHNV and CDR2 YYDKDF (reference sequence). Between the trimmed V and J ends, which lost 1 base and 2 bases, there was a span of 11 bases. The CDR3 sequence: CATSRGASLNTGELFF. CDR3 DNA: TGTGCCACCAGCAGAGGAGCTAGCTTAAACACCGGGGAGCTGTTTTTT.

On this clone: This sample also contains other DNA sequences that code for the same CDR3. The chain has TRBV5-4 and TRBJ1-1; D unclear. The germline V gene encodes CDR1 SGHNT and CDR2 YYREEE (reference sequence). The CDR3 has 12 residues. The V gene lost 3 bases and the J gene lost 1 base, with 4 bases spanning the gap. Here the CDR3 reads CASSSRNTEAFF. CDR3 sequence (DNA): TGTGCCAGCAGCTCCAGGAACACTGAAGCTTTCTTT.

The chain is built from TRBV7-8 and TRBJ1-1; possibly TRBD1 for D (6 bases). This CDR3 has 17 amino acids. Germline CDR1 and CDR2: SGHVS and FQNEAQ. Trimming removed 1 base from V and 2 bases from J, with 17 bases in between. DNA of the CDR3: TGTGCCAGCAGCTTAGTGCTCGGACAGAAAACCAACACTGAAGCTTTCTTT. It is translated as CASSLVLGQKTNTEAFF. The whole variable domain, filled in from reference TRBV7-8 and TRBJ1-1, reads GAGVSQSPRYKVAKRGQDVALRCDPISGHVSLFWYQQALGQGPEFLTYFQNEAQLDKSGLPSDRFFAERPEGSVSTLKIQRTQQEDSAVYLCASSLVLGQKTNTEAFFGQGTRLTVV.

This rearrangement joins TRBV7-2 to TRBJ2-1; TRBD2 agrees at 12 bases. The CDR3 contains 16 residues. Germline V gene lookup returns CDR1 SGHTA and CDR2 FQGNSA. Trimming at V came to 5 bases and at J to 14 bases, leaving 16 bases not matched to a gene. CDR3 region: CASSPNLAGGPSPEFF. CDR3 sequence (DNA): TGTGCCAGCAGCCCGAACCTAGCGGGAGGGCCGTCACCAGAGTTCTTC. Full variable domain (outside the CDR3, taken from reference TRBV7-2 and TRBJ2-1): GAGVSQSPSNKVTEKGKDVELRCDPISGHTALYWYRQSLGQGLEFLIYFQGNSAPDKSGLPSDRFSAERTGGSVSTLTIQRTQQEDSAVYLCASSPNLAGGPSPEFFGPGTRLTVL.

The chain combines TRBV27 with TRBJ2-7, with 8 bases identical to TRBD2. Germline trimming cut 3 bases from V and 3 bases from J; bases unmatched to any gene: 13. CDR3 size: 17 residues. From germline, CDR1 is MNHEY and CDR2 SMNVEV (reference sequence). The CDR3 coding sequence is TGTGCCAGCAGTTTTCGGGGGGGTGAGGGGCAAATCTACGAGCAGTACTTC. Translation gives CASSFRGGEGQIYEQYF.

J is TRBJ1-6 and V is TRBV27; unclear D gene. Germline-derived CDR1 and CDR2 are MNHEY and SMNVEV (reference sequence). The CDR3 spans 15 residues. Trimming removed 3 bases from V and 6 bases from J, with 12 bases in between. For the CDR3, the DNA is TGTGCCAGCAGTTTCGATGAGGGAGGTAATTCACCCCTCCACTTT. Its translation: CASSFDEGGNSPLHF.

This clone was counted a single time. This chain connects TRBV27 to TRBJ2-1; possibly TRBD1 for D (6 bases). Trimming shortened V by 6 bases and J by 6 bases, and 15 bases separated the two germline ends. The germline V gene encodes CDR1 MNHEY and CDR2 SMNVEV (reference sequence). There are 14 residues in the CDR3. The CDR3 spells CASSSGATFNEQFF. The CDR3 region has the DNA TGTGCCAGCAGCTCAGGGGCGACTTTCAATGAGCAGTTCTTC.

The chain joins TRBV27 to TRBJ2-3; 8 bases are shared with TRBD2. Germline loops: CDR1 MNHEY, CDR2 SMNVEV (reference sequence). CDR3 length: 19 residues. J was trimmed by 0 bases and V by 4 bases; bases with no gene match: 15. CDR3 in amino acids: CASSWVKPGAGVSTDTQYF. The CDR3, as DNA: TGTGCCAGCAGTTGGGTCAAACCGGGAGCGGGAGTTAGCACAGATACGCAGTATTTT.

This chain uses TRBV2 with TRBJ1-2; a weak D match, TRBD1 (5 bases). Germline V gene sequence: CDR1 SNHLY, CDR2 FYNNEI. CDR3 length equals 13 residues. The germline V and J ends were trimmed by 5 bases and 4 bases, with 11 bases remaining between them. Here the CDR3 reads CASSYQGGYGYTF. CDR3 bases: TGTGCCAGCAGTTACCAGGGAGGCTATGGCTACACCTTC.

The V call is TRBV10-2, the J call TRBJ2-1; D is unresolved. Germline CDR1 WSHSY, CDR2 SAAADI. The CDR3 has 12 amino acids. V dropped 2 bases and J dropped 6 bases, with 5 bases sitting between them. The CDR3 loop reads CASSEGSNEQFF. The DNA for the CDR3 is TGCGCCAGCAGTGAGGGTAGCAATGAGCAGTTCTTC.

This clone came up once. The chain combines TRBV4-1 with TRBJ2-7, with TRBD2 matching over 9 bases. CDR1 is MGHRA and CDR2 is YSYEKL in the germline V gene. The CDR3 is 15 residues long. J lost 4 bases, V lost 2 bases, and 6 bases had no gene match. This CDR3 is CASSQTSGQYYEQYF. The CDR3 coding sequence is TGCGCCAGCAGCCAAACTAGCGGGCAATATTACGAGCAGTACTTC.

This clone was observed many times. The rearrangement joins TRBV2 to TRBJ2-6; weak D call: TRBD2 (5 bases). The CDR3 runs to 19 residues. V lost 2 bases, J lost 0 bases, and 17 bases lay in between. The germline V gene encodes CDR1 SNHLY and CDR2 FYNNEI. The chain's CDR3 is CASSEFTSSAISGANVLTF. The CDR3 DNA reads as TGTGCCAGCAGTGAATTCACTAGTTCTGCCATCTCTGGGGCCAACGTCCTGACTTTC. Full variable domain (outside the CDR3, taken from reference TRBV2 and TRBJ2-6): EPEVTQTPSHQVTQMGQEVILRCVPISNHLYFYWYRQILGQKVEFLVSFYNNEISEKSEIFDDQFSVERPDGSNFTLKIRSTKLEDSAMYFCASSEFTSSAISGANVLTFGAGSRLTVL.

This chain connects TRBV11-3 to TRBJ2-3; the match to TRBD2 covers 10 bases. Germline V CDR1 and CDR2: SGHNT, YENEEA. This CDR3 is 16 amino acids long. Trimming took 4 bases from V and 6 from J; bases not matched to a gene: 10. CDR3 loop: CASSSGGAGGHDTQYF. CDR3 nucleotide sequence: TGTGCCAGCAGCTCGGGGGGAGCGGGAGGGCATGATACGCAGTATTTT. The full variable domain, with the rest looked up from reference TRBV11-3 and TRBJ2-3, is EAGVVQSPRYKIIEKKQPVAFWCNPISGHNTLYWYLQNLGQGPELLIRYENEEAVDDSQLPKDRFSAERLKGVDSTLKIQPAELGDSAVYLCASSSGGAGGHDTQYFGPGTRLTVL.

This clone was observed a single time. This rearrangement joins TRBV5-1 to TRBJ2-4; 7 nucleotides agree with TRBD1. Germline loops: CDR1 SGHRS, CDR2 YFSETQ. V was clipped by 0 bases and J by 4 bases; unmatched bases: 4. CDR3 length: 15 residues. CDR3 amino acids: CASSLVPGQKNIQYF. The CDR3 region has the DNA TGCGCCAGCAGCTTGGTCCCGGGACAGAAAAACATTCAGTACTTC.

The chain employs TRBV5-4 and TRBJ1-4, with TRBD1 as a possible D gene (6 bases). From germline, CDR1 is SGHNT and CDR2 YYREEE (reference sequence). The CDR3 is 14 amino acids. V dropped 4 bases and J dropped 3 bases, with 10 bases sitting between them. CDR3 protein: CASSHNRANEKLFF. The DNA of the CDR3 is TGTGCCAGCAGCCACAACAGGGCTAATGAAAAACTGTTTTTT.

The chain recombines TRBV14 with TRBJ1-4; D is perhaps TRBD1 (5 bases). Per the germline V gene, CDR1 is SGHDN and CDR2 is FVKESK. The CDR3 is 15 amino acids. Trimming took 1 base from V and 5 from J, leaving 11 bases between them. CDR3 region: CASSQGGLRNEKLFF. As DNA, the CDR3 is TGTGCCAGCAGCCAAGGGGGACTGAGAAATGAAAAACTGTTTTTT.

The genes are TRBV7-9 and TRBJ2-3; TRBD2 aligns across 8 bases. This CDR3 comprises 16 residues. Germline V gene sequence: CDR1 SEHNR, CDR2 FQNEAQ (reference sequence). The V segment lost 3 bases and the J segment 4 bases; nucleotides outside the gene matches: 9. The CDR3 loop reads CASSFYGTSRADTQYF. Here the CDR3 DNA reads TGTGCCAGCAGCTTTTACGGGACTAGTAGGGCAGATACGCAGTATTTT.

The genes are TRBV19 and TRBJ1-1; D gene unclear. V lost 6 bases and J 4 bases, leaving 6 bases between the germline ends. Germline-derived CDR1 and CDR2 are LNHDA and SQIVND (reference sequence). This CDR3 region has 11 residues. The CDR3 loop is CASRGATEAFF. The CDR3 region has the DNA TGTGCCAGTAGGGGAGCCACTGAAGCTTTCTTT.

The gene calls are TRBV6-1 and TRBJ2-1, with TRBD1 matching 9 bases. The CDR3 contains 15 residues. V trimming: 5 bases; J trimming: 2 bases; junction bases outside the gene matches: 4. Germline lookup yields CDR1 MNHNS and CDR2 SASEGT. The CDR3 DNA sequence: TGTGCCAGCAGTAGGACAGGGGTGCCCTACAATGAGCAGTTCTTC. This encodes CASSRTGVPYNEQFF.

The chain has TRBV28 and TRBJ2-1, with a tentative D call TRBD2 (6 bases). The V end was cut by 4 bases, the J end by 2 bases, with 12 bases between. The germline V gene has CDR1 MDHEN and CDR2 SYDVKM. The CDR3 sequence is 15 residues long. This chain's CDR3 is CASSSGGAAYNEQFF. CDR3 bases: TGTGCCAGCAGTTCAGGAGGGGCAGCCTACAATGAGCAGTTCTTC. Complete variable domain (other parts from reference TRBV28 and TRBJ2-1): DVKVTQSSRYLVKRTGEKVFLECVQDMDHENMFWYRQDPGLGLRLIYFSYDVKMKEKGDIPEGYSVSREKKERFSLILESASTNQTSMYLCASSSGGAAYNEQFFGPGTRLTVL.

This chain uses TRBV11-3 with TRBJ1-4, with D uncertain. Germline V gene lookup returns CDR1 SGHNT and CDR2 YENEEA. The ends were cut back, 1 base at V and 0 bases at J, with 12 bases in the middle. The CDR3 is made up of 17 amino acids. CDR3 sequence reads: CASSLVFWPATNEKLFF. CDR3 DNA: TGTGCCAGCAGCTTAGTCTTCTGGCCAGCAACTAATGAAAAACTGTTTTTT.

This rearrangement joins TRBV28 to TRBJ1-2; 9 positions agree with TRBD1. The CDR3 has 13 amino acids. From germline, CDR1 is MDHEN and CDR2 SYDVKM. The ends lost 8 bases at V and 7 bases at J; junction bases unmatched: 8. The CDR3 loop reads CASHGQGNGGYTF. CDR3 DNA sequence: TGTGCCAGCCACGGACAGGGGAATGGTGGCTACACCTTC.

CDR3 nucleotides: TGTGCCAGCAACCAGGACAGGATGAGCACAGATACGCAGTATTTT. Amino acid sequence: CASNQDRMSTDTQYF. V usage is TRBV9 and J usage is TRBJ2-3; 7 bases map to TRBD1. The length of the CDR3 is 15 residues. Germline V lookup: CDR1 SGDLS, CDR2 YYNGEE. V lost 6 bases and J lost 0; bases outside the gene matches: 7.

This chain connects TRBV19 to TRBJ2-7; D perhaps matches TRBD1 (7 bases). This CDR3 is built from 12 residues. From germline, CDR1 is LNHDA and CDR2 SQIVND (reference sequence). Trimming stripped 10 bases from V and 0 bases from J, with 10 bases between. CDR3 nucleotide sequence: TGTGCCACAGGGGGGTCCTCCTACGAGCAGTACTTC. Translation gives CATGGSSYEQYF. Based on the CDR3 plus reference TRBV19 and TRBJ2-7, the full variable domain is DGGITQSPKYLFRKEGQNVTLSCEQNLNHDAMYWYRQDPGQGLRLIYYSQIVNDFQKGDIAEGYSVSREKKESFPLTVTSAQKNPTAFYLCATGGSSYEQYFGPGTRLTVT.